The 23 T cell receptor beta chains below come from one sample, sequenced in a study of T cell responses to AZD1222 COVID-19 vaccine. The table came from immunoSEQ multiplex PCR; TCRdb's copy has only in-frame clones and leaves some out. The sample has roughly 190,000 clones, approximately 94% seen once. Source: peripheral blood, taken 28 days after the second dose of the MenACWY control vaccine. These receptors were collected from an adult who received the MenACWY meningococcal vaccine as a control.

V is TRBV6-5 and J is TRBJ1-1, with a weak D call TRBD1 (5 bases). Trimming shortened V by 2 bases and J by 8 bases, and 15 bases separated the two germline ends. Per germline, CDR1 MNHEY and CDR2 SVGAGI. The CDR3 loop spans 14 amino acids. CDR3 amino acids: CASSYRAGTGEAFF. CDR3 nucleotides: TGTGCCAGCAGTTACAGGGCAGGGACGGGGGAAGCTTTCTTT.

In DNA, the CDR3 is TGTGCCAGCTCCCCCGGGACCGGCTACAATGAGCAGTTCTTC. The encoded protein is CASSPGTGYNEQFF. The chain employs TRBV18 and TRBJ2-1; possibly TRBD1 or TRBD2 for D (5 bases each). CDR3 size: 14 residues. Germline CDR1 is KGHSH and CDR2 is LQKENI. V lost 6 bases to trimming and J lost 3 bases, with 12 bases between them.

The genes are TRBV7-9 and TRBJ1-1, with unresolved D. Germline CDR1 SEHNR, CDR2 FQNEAQ (reference sequence). Trimming shortened V by 2 bases and J by 4 bases, and 11 bases separated the two germline ends. The CDR3 covers 14 residues. The DNA for the CDR3 is TGTGCCAGCAGCTTATTAACGGGTGGCACTGAAGCTTTCTTT. Translation: CASSLLTGGTEAFF.

The chain uses TRBV29-1 and TRBJ1-1, with D unclear. V lost 5 bases and J 0 bases, leaving 13 bases between the germline ends. The CDR3 is 14 amino acids. Germline V gene data show CDR1 as SQVTM and CDR2 as ANQGSEA. The CDR3 nucleotides are TGCAGCGTTTATACCGGGCCGGTGAACACTGAAGCTTTCTTT. Its translation is CSVYTGPVNTEAFF.

This chain uses TRBV6-1 with TRBJ1-6, with 9 bases aligning to TRBD1. CDR1 is MNHNS, CDR2 SASEGT, per germline. The CDR3 extends over 16 amino acids. V gave up 1 base and J gave up 6 bases; unmatched junction bases: 4. The CDR3 loop is CASSEETGQGNSPLHF. In DNA, the CDR3 is TGTGCCAGCAGTGAAGAGACGGGACAGGGTAATTCACCCCTCCACTTT.

This clone occurred a few times. The chain recombines TRBV5-1 with TRBJ1-3; D may be TRBD1 (5 bases). CDR1 is SGHRS, CDR2 YFSETQ, per germline. This CDR3 is built from 15 residues. Trimming removed 4 bases from V and 2 bases from J, with 13 bases in between. The CDR3: CASSPQRGPGNTIYF. Written as DNA, the CDR3 is TGCGCCAGCAGCCCCCAGCGGGGCCCTGGAAACACCATATATTTT.

V is TRBV6-6 and J is TRBJ2-7; 10 positions match TRBD2. With V trimmed by 5 bases and J by 3 bases, 10 bases remained unmatched. This CDR3 is built from 16 residues. Per germline, CDR1 MNHNY and CDR2 SVGAGI (reference sequence). CDR3 coding DNA: TGTGCCAGCAGTCCCCGCCCGACTAGCGGGTTCTACGAGCAGTACTTC. This translates into CASSPRPTSGFYEQYF.

This rearrangement joins TRBV4-2 to TRBJ2-1, with 13 bases identical to TRBD2. The ends lost 4 bases at V and 7 bases at J; junction bases unmatched: 10. The germline CDR1 and CDR2 sequences are LGHNA and YNFKEQ. The CDR3 length is 17 residues. The CDR3 sequence: CASSPRTSGRKGNEQFF. The CDR3 DNA sequence: TGTGCCAGCAGCCCCCGGACTAGCGGGAGAAAGGGGAATGAGCAGTTCTTC.

The chain's CDR3 is CASSLRGGTKETQYF. Here the CDR3 DNA reads TGTGCCAGCAGTTTAAGGGGCGGGACTAAAGAGACCCAGTACTTC. V gene TRBV28 combines with J gene TRBJ2-5, with 7 bases aligning to TRBD2. The CDR3 is made up of 15 amino acids. Looked up from germline, CDR1 is MDHEN and CDR2 is SYDVKM. Unmatched junction bases numbered 6, after V lost 2 bases and J lost 3 bases.

This clone is a singleton in its sample. The chain is built from TRBV4-1 and TRBJ1-2, with D hard to call. The V end was cut by 1 base, the J end by 4 bases, with 7 bases between. CDR3 length: 13 residues. CDR1 and CDR2 from the germline V gene are MGHRA and YSYEKL. The CDR3 sequence is CASSQVHSYGYTF. As DNA, the CDR3 is TGCGCCAGCAGCCAAGTTCACAGCTATGGCTACACCTTC.

The chain employs TRBV19 and TRBJ1-1, with D maybe TRBD1 (6 bases). CDR3 length: 12 amino acids. Per germline, CDR1 LNHDA and CDR2 SQIVND (reference sequence). V lost 10 bases and J 1 base, leaving 10 bases between the germline ends. Here the CDR3 reads CATTGSNTEAFF. In DNA form, the CDR3 reads TGTGCCACGACAGGCTCGAACACTGAAGCTTTCTTT.

The V and J genes are TRBV12-5 and TRBJ2-1, with 8 nucleotides matching TRBD2. Trimming at V came to 6 bases and at J to 6 bases, leaving 22 bases not matched to a gene. This CDR3 has 19 amino acids. Germline values: CDR1 LGHNT, CDR2 FRNRAP. The chain's CDR3 is CASGPPPPGTSYTSNEQFF. DNA of the CDR3: TGTGCTAGTGGCCCTCCTCCCCCCGGGACTAGTTACACTAGCAATGAGCAGTTCTTC.

This clone was detected once. The rearrangement links TRBV23-1 to TRBJ1-2; D may be TRBD1 (5 bases). TRBV23-1 is filed as an ORF, its function uncertain. The CDR3 is 15 amino acids. V was pared by 4 bases and J by 2 bases, with 14 bases between. CDR3 in DNA: TGCGCCAGCAGTCCCCCTAGGGGAAACAACTATGGCTACACCTTC. Its protein is CASSPPRGNNYGYTF.

The chain links TRBV7-8 to TRBJ2-1; 15 nucleotides line up with TRBD2. The V and J ends lost 7 bases and 7 bases, in that order; junction bases with no gene match: 14. The CDR3 extends over 18 amino acids. Germline V gives CDR1 SGHVS, CDR2 FQNEAQ. The CDR3, as DNA: TGTGCCAGCACCCCCCGCGCGGGACTAGCGGGAGGTCAGAATGAGCAGTTCTTC. The encoded protein is CASTPRAGLAGGQNEQFF.

V usage is TRBV7-2 and J usage is TRBJ2-1; tentatively, D is TRBD2 (6 bases). The germline V gene has CDR1 SGHTA and CDR2 FQGNSA. The CDR3 length is 15 residues. V lost 10 bases to trimming and J lost 4 bases, with 20 bases between them. The CDR3 bases are TGTGCCACCATGAGTGTGCGGGGAGGTTACAATGAGCAGTTCTTC. Encoded protein: CATMSVRGGYNEQFF.

The chain links TRBV4-1 to TRBJ1-5; D is unclear. Germline CDR1 MGHRA, CDR2 YSYEKL. This CDR3 spans 17 amino acids. The ends were cut back, 3 bases at V and 3 bases at J, with 18 bases in the middle. CDR3 bases: TGCGCCAGCAGCCACCCTACGGGGAGGGATAACAATCAGCCCCAGCATTTT. It encodes CASSHPTGRDNNQPQHF.

This clone has just one count. This CDR3 reads CASGPGTSGNTGELFF. As DNA, the CDR3 is TGTGCTAGTGGTCCCGGGACTAGCGGGAACACCGGGGAGCTGTTTTTT. The chain is built from TRBV12-5 and TRBJ2-2; 11 nucleotides match TRBD2. Per germline, CDR1 LGHNT and CDR2 FRNRAP. With 5 bases clipped from V and 1 base from J, the junction kept 3 bases outside the gene matches. This CDR3 is built from 16 residues.

V usage is TRBV6-1 and J usage is TRBJ1-2; a possible D gene is TRBD1 (5 bases). The CDR3 is 13 residues long. Germline V CDR1 and CDR2: MNHNS, SASEGT. Trimming left V 2 bases short and J 8 bases short, with 12 bases between. DNA for the CDR3: TGTGCCAGCAGTGAAAGCGGGACTTGGGGCTACACCTTC. It is translated as CASSESGTWGYTF.

In this sample, this clone turned up once. This sequence joins TRBV30 and TRBJ1-6; 7 nucleotides line up with TRBD1. CDR1 and CDR2 from the germline V gene are GTSNPN and SVGIG (reference sequence). Unmatched junction bases numbered 6, after V lost 0 bases and J lost 1 base. The CDR3 is 17 residues long. The CDR3 bases are TGTGCCTGGAGTGTAAGGACAGGCCGATCCTATAATTCACCCCTCCACTTT. The encoded protein is CAWSVRTGRSYNSPLHF.

This clone occurred a few times. J is TRBJ1-1 and V is TRBV7-2; D is unclear. The V end was cut by 5 bases, the J end by 1 base, with 8 bases between. CDR3 size: 13 residues. Germline V CDR1 and CDR2: SGHTA, FQGNSA. CDR3 bases: TGTGCCAGCAGCACCCGGGCGAACACTGAAGCTTTCTTT. Its translation: CASSTRANTEAFF.

The chain has TRBV30 and TRBJ1-5; D uncertain. Trimming shortened V by 2 bases and J by 3 bases, and 5 bases separated the two germline ends. Germline loops: CDR1 GTSNPN, CDR2 SVGIG (reference sequence). The CDR3 runs to 12 residues. CDR3 DNA sequence: TGTGCCTGGAGTCTATTCAATCAGCCCCAGCATTTT. Its protein product is CAWSLFNQPQHF.

CDR3 bases: TGTGCCACCAGTGATCACAACAGGAACACCGGGGAGCTGTTTTTT. Translated, it gives CATSDHNRNTGELFF. The chain is built from TRBV24-1 and TRBJ2-2, with D unclear. CDR1 is KGHDR, CDR2 SFDVKD, per germline. V was shortened by 3 bases and J by 1 base, with 8 bases between the two germline ends. This CDR3 contains 15 residues.

The rearrangement joins TRBV6-2 or TRBV6-3 to TRBJ1-2, with 9 bases matching TRBD1. The CDR3 spans 14 residues. Germline V gene lookup returns CDR1 MNHEY and CDR2 SVGEGT. Unmatched junction bases numbered 6, after V lost 6 bases and J lost 4 bases. The CDR3, as DNA: TGTGCCAGCAGACCTACAGGGGGCGGCTATGGCTACACCTTC. Translation gives CASRPTGGGYGYTF.